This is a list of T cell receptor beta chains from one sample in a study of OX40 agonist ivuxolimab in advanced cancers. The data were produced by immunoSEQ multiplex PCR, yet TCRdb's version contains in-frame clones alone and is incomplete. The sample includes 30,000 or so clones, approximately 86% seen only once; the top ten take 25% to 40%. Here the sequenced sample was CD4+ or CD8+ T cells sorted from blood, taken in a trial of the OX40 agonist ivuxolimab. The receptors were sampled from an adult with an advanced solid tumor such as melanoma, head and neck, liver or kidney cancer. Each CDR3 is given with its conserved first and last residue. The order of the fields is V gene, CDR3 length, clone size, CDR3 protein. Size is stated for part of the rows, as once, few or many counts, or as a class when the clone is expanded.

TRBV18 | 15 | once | CASSPSGPTYNEQFF
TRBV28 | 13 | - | CASSLFSGRTQYF
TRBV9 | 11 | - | CASSVGGEQFF
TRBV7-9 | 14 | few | CASSLVTSFEEQFF
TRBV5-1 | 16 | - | CASSLDSLSSYNEQFF
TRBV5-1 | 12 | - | CASSSLADTQYF
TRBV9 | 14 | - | CASSPGQGGATQYF
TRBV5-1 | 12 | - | CASSRYQETQYF
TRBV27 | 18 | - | CASSGPGTSGSRSYEQYF
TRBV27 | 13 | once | CASSLSIGQPQHF
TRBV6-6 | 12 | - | CASSYSITEAFF
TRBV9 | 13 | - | CASSETGINEQFF
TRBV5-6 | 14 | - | CASSFRGLTGELFF
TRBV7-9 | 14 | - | CASLGTSGPYEQYF
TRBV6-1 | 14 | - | CATPGAGGNNEQFF
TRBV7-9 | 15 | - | CASSHRDRGAYEQYF
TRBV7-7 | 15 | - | CASSSGLAGTNEQFF
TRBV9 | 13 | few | CASSVTGNAEAFF
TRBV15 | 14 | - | CATSSPGRNSPLHF
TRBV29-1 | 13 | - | CSVAMGAKNIQYF
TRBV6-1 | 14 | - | CASSYRGGTDTQYF
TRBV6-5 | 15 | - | CASSAGLAETYEQYF
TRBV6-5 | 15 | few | CASSPSTGGTYEQYF
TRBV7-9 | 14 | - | CASSLTGHNYGYTF
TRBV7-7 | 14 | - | CASSDGDFYNEQFF
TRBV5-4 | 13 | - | CASSPRGYHEQYF
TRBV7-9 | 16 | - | CASSLAPGLSDTEAFF
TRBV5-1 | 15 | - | CASSLGAGSYNEQFF
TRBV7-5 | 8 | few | CARSLSCF
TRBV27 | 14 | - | CASSLEGGVTEAFF
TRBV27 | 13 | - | CASRGQSNQPQHF
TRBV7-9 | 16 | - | CASSLAPGKYTDTQYF
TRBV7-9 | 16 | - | CASSLEDRRNTGELFF
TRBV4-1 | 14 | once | CASSLPGGSYEQYF
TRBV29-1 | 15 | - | CSVEPRQGPNTEAFF
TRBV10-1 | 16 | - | CASSDEGLAGRETQYF
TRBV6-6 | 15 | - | CASSYIRAGGYGYTF
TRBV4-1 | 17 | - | CASSSRAGAGVTDTQYF
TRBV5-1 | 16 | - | CASSTGTSGNTGELFF
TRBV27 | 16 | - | CASSALGTSGRYEQYF
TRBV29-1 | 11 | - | CSAQGGRAQYF
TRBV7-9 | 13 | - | CASSLGTHYGYTF